This is a list of T cell receptor beta chains from one sample in a study of technical replicates of blood from several donors. The assay was immunoSEQ multiplex PCR, and TCRdb's table has in-frame clones only and misses some. The table shows roughly 65,000 clones, with 75% to 90% occurring only once. Sequenced material: PBMCs. The source of these receptors is a human donor in good health. Some clones in this sample may be carry-over from other donors' samples. Both conserved end residues are part of each CDR3. A D gene is named only where the DNA matches it firmly. Not every row has a clone size; where given, it reads once, few, many or a size class.

>.|18|TRBV27|TRBD2|TRBJ2-3
TGTGCCAGCAACCGCGCCCTAGCGGGGTCGAGGGATGCAGATACGCAGTATTTT
CASNRALAGSRDADTQYF
>.|14|TRBV2|.|TRBJ2-3
TGTGCCACCAATAGACAGGCCCGCACAGATACGCAGTATTTT
CATNRQARTDTQYF
>.|17|TRBV7-2|TRBD2|TRBJ2-3
TGTGCCAGCAGCTCGACCCCAGCGGGAACTAGCACAGATACGCAGTATTTT
CASSSTPAGTSTDTQYF
>few|18|TRBV4-2|TRBD2|TRBJ2-4
TGTGCCAGCAGCCAAGGTCCGTTGGGCGGGGGGGCCAAAAACATTCAGTACTTC
CASSQGPLGGGAKNIQYF
>.|11|TRBV11-2|.|TRBJ2-7
TGTGCCAGCAGCTTAGGGGCAGGGGAGTACTTC
CASSLGAGEYF
>once|14|TRBV5-1|TRBD1|TRBJ2-7
TGCGCCAGCAGCTCACGGGGACAGCCCTACGAGCAGTACTTC
CASSSRGQPYEQYF
>.|13|TRBV7-2|TRBD1|TRBJ1-6
TGTGCCAGCAGCTACAGGGGTGGTTCACCCCTCCACTTT
CASSYRGGSPLHF
>.|12|TRBV5-6|.|TRBJ2-5
TGTGCCAGCAACCCCTACCTGGAGACCCAGTACTTC
CASNPYLETQYF
>.|13|TRBV2|TRBD1|TRBJ1-2
TGTGCCAGCAGAATTGGACAGGGGGATGGCTACACCTTC
CASRIGQGDGYTF
>.|16|TRBV9|TRBD1|TRBJ2-5
TGTGCCAGCAGCGTCCAGCCGGGACAGGGAATGGAGACCCAGTACTTC
CASSVQPGQGMETQYF
>once|15|TRBV19|.|TRBJ2-3
TGTGCCAGTAGGGGGGGGGCGGCCGGCACGGATACGCAGTATTTT
CASRGGAAGTDTQYF
>.|14|TRBV2|.|TRBJ1-1
TGTGCCAGCAGAAGCAGGGGTGCGAACACTGAAGCTTTCTTT
CASRSRGANTEAFF
>.|16|TRBV18|.|TRBJ1-5
TGTGCCAGCTCACCCGACCGGGTCCGAGCCGATCAGCCCCAGCATTTT
CASSPDRVRADQPQHF
>.|15|TRBV5-5|TRBD2|TRBJ2-7
TGTGCCAGCAGCCGCCTCACTAGCGGTGCGGGGGAGCAGTACTTC
CASSRLTSGAGEQYF
>medium-sized|16|TRBV27|.|TRBJ2-1
TGTGCCAGCAGCCGACCCGACAGATTCTCCTACAATGAGCAGTTCTTC
CASSRPDRFSYNEQFF
>once|15|TRBV27|TRBD2|TRBJ2-7
TGTGCCAGCAGTTCGGGAGGGGTCTCCTCCTACGAGCAGTACTTC
CASSSGGVSSYEQYF
>.|15|TRBV4-3|.|TRBJ2-7
TGCGCCAGCAGCCAAGTTTGGCAGGGTACCTACGAGCAGTACTTC
CASSQVWQGTYEQYF
>.|11|TRBV29-1|.|TRBJ1-2
TGCAGCGTCGCGCTGACTAGTGGCTACACCTTC
CSVALTSGYTF
>.|13|TRBV5-1|.|TRBJ2-1
TGCGCCAGCAGCTTGTCCCAGGCCTATGAGCAGTTCTTC
CASSLSQAYEQFF
>.|15|TRBV6-1|TRBD2|TRBJ2-7
TGTGCCAGCAGCCCTAGCGGGGGCCCTTCCTACGAGCAGTACTTC
CASSPSGGPSYEQYF
>.|13|TRBV7-2|.|TRBJ2-7
TGTGCCAGCAGCTCTCGGGGGATCTACGAGCAGTACTTC
CASSSRGIYEQYF
>.|14|TRBV19|TRBD1|TRBJ2-1
TGTGCCAGTTCCGGGACAGGGGGCCGGCGGGAGCAGTTCTTC
CASSGTGGRREQFF
>.|15|TRBV6-1|TRBD1|TRBJ2-1
TGTGCCAGCGGCAAACAGGGGGCGCGTAACAATGAGCAGTTCTTC
CASGKQGARNNEQFF
>.|15|TRBV7-8|.|TRBJ2-7
TGTGCCAGCAGCTTAGCGAGAAGTTTCTCCTACGAGCAGTACTTC
CASSLARSFSYEQYF
>.|16|TRBV6-6|.|TRBJ1-4
TGTGCCAGCAGTTACCCGAGAGGGAAGGTAGATGAAAAACTGTTTTTT
CASSYPRGKVDEKLFF
>.|15|TRBV18|TRBD1|TRBJ2-3
TGTGCCAGCTCACCCAGGGACAGGGGCACAGATACGCAGTATTTT
CASSPRDRGTDTQYF
>.|14|TRBV7-2|.|TRBJ2-3
TGTGCCAGCAGCTTAGTCTCGGGGGCAGATACGCAGTATTTT
CASSLVSGADTQYF
>.|14|TRBV15|.|TRBJ2-1
TGTGCCACCAGCAGAGAGGGAAGGGGCAATGAGCAGTTCTTC
CATSREGRGNEQFF
>.|13|TRBV11-2|TRBD1|TRBJ2-7
TGTGCCAGCAGCTTCACGACAGGGGACGAGCAGTACTTC
CASSFTTGDEQYF
>.|14|TRBV2|.|TRBJ1-3
TGTGCCAGCAGTGCATTTATTCAAGCAAACACCATATATTTT
CASSAFIQANTIYF
>.|15|TRBV2|TRBD1|TRBJ1-5
TGTGCCAGCAGACGGGACAGGTCTCCCAATCAGCCCCAGCATTTT
CASRRDRSPNQPQHF
>.|19|TRBV19|TRBD1|TRBJ2-6
TGTGCCAGTAGTTCCTTCCCGGGACAGGCAAGCTCTGGGGCCAACGTCCTGACTTTC
CASSSFPGQASSGANVLTF
>.|11|TRBV30|.|TRBJ1-2
TGTGCCTGGAGCGTGCGGGTTGGCTACACCTTC
CAWSVRVGYTF
>.|15|TRBV4-3|.|TRBJ2-1
TGCGCCAGCAGCCAAGATGCTAGCCCTTACAATGAGCAGTTCTTC
CASSQDASPYNEQFF
>.|14|TRBV5-5|.|TRBJ2-7
TGTGCCAGCAACCCTCGAGGGGGTAAGTACGAGCAGTACTTC
CASNPRGGKYEQYF
>.|14|TRBV5-1|.|TRBJ1-2
TGCGCCAGCAGGCCGTGGGGGGGGAAGGATGGCTACACCTTC
CASRPWGGKDGYTF
>.|15|TRBV4-1|TRBD2|TRBJ2-3
TGCGCCAGCAGCCAAGTGATGGGGGAGGGTGAGACGCAGTATTTT
CASSQVMGEGETQYF
>.|16|TRBV7-3|TRBD1|TRBJ2-1
TGTGCCAGCAGCCCCTCGAAGGGGGCGAAGGGTAATGAGCAGTTCTTC
CASSPSKGAKGNEQFF